These 13 T cell receptor beta chains came from one sample sequenced in a study of shared clonotypes between healthy human individuals. CD45RO-negative CD8 cells positively selected for CCR7 made up the naive population, which excluded terminally differentiated effector memory CD45RA+ cells. The repertoire was sequenced with immunoSEQ multiplex PCR; TCRdb's copy has only in-frame clones and lacks some. The sample includes hundreds of thousands of clones, around 96% of them seen just once. The specimen was naive CD8+ T cells sorted from blood. Receptors originate from a woman aged 25 to 39 in good health.

The chain recombines TRBV11-2 with TRBJ2-5; a possible D gene is TRBD2 (6 bases). TRBJ2-7 explains the end of the DNA better; the J call may be wrong. Per germline, CDR1 SGHAT and CDR2 FQNNGV. The CDR3 has 13 amino acids. CDR3 nucleotides: TGTGCCAGCAGCGGACTACTCTCCTACGAGCAGTACTTC. Translation: CASSGLLSYEQYF.

The CDR3 bases are TGCGCCAGCAGGAGGGACGGCATTCAGTACTTC. Translated: CASRRDGIQYF. The chain is built from TRBV4-1 and TRBJ2-4, with D perhaps given as TRBD1 or TRBD2 (5 bases each). Germline V gene data show CDR1 as MGHRA and CDR2 as YSYEKL. V was shortened by 6 bases and J by 9 bases, with 9 bases between the two germline ends. CDR3 length equals 11 residues.

The chain joins TRBV7-9 to TRBJ2-7, with D possibly called TRBD1 or TRBD2 (5 bases each). The germline V gene has CDR1 SEHNR and CDR2 FQNEAQ (reference sequence). The CDR3 extends over 12 amino acids. Trimming took off 9 bases at V and 7 bases at J, with 16 bases between the two ends. The CDR3 region has the DNA TGTGCCAGTGGGCCCGGGGCCTTTGAGCAGTACTTC. This sequence encodes CASGPGAFEQYF. Looking up the rest from reference TRBV7-9 and TRBJ2-7 gives the full variable domain: DTGVSQNPRHKITKRGQNVTFRCDPISEHNRLYWYRQTLGQGPEFLTYFQNEAQLEKSRLLSDRFSAERPKGSFSTLEIQRTEQGDSAMYLCASGPGAFEQYFGPGTRLTVT.

V and J are TRBV6-1 and TRBJ2-3, with 8 bases that match TRBD2. This CDR3 region has 15 residues. The ends lost 2 bases at V and 1 base at J; junction bases unmatched: 2. Looked up from germline, CDR1 is MNHNS and CDR2 is SASEGT. CDR3 region: CASSELTSGTDTQYF. CDR3 in DNA: TGTGCCAGCAGTGAACTGACTAGCGGCACAGATACGCAGTATTTT.

The V gene is TRBV4-2, the J gene TRBJ1-1; no clear D. Deletions cut 2 bases from V and 1 base from J, with 11 bases between. The germline CDR1 and CDR2 sequences are LGHNA and YNFKEQ. The CDR3 runs 15 residues. The chain's CDR3 is CASSQMTTENTEAFF. The CDR3 DNA sequence: TGTGCCAGCAGCCAAATGACGACGGAGAACACTGAAGCTTTCTTT.

This clone was counted once. This rearrangement joins TRBV7-9 to TRBJ2-5, with 8 positions matching TRBD1. The DNA end is a closer match to TRBJ2-7, so the J assignment may be wrong. CDR1 is SEHNR, CDR2 FQNEAQ, per germline (reference sequence). The CDR3 extends over 14 amino acids. CDR3 sequence: CASSWGDRPYEQYF. In nucleotides, the CDR3 is TGTGCCAGCAGCTGGGGGGACAGGCCCTACGAGCAGTACTTC.

V and J are TRBV28 and TRBJ2-1, with D unclear. This CDR3 is built from 12 residues. V shed 8 bases and J shed 4 bases, with 9 bases lying between them. Germline V gene lookup returns CDR1 MDHEN and CDR2 SYDVKM. CDR3: CASGRHYNEQFF. The CDR3 nucleotides are TGTGCCAGCGGTCGGCATTACAATGAGCAGTTCTTC. The full variable domain, with the rest looked up from reference TRBV28 and TRBJ2-1, is DVKVTQSSRYLVKRTGEKVFLECVQDMDHENMFWYRQDPGLGLRLIYFSYDVKMKEKGDIPEGYSVSREKKERFSLILESASTNQTSMYLCASGRHYNEQFFGPGTRLTVL.

J is TRBJ2-3 and V is TRBV2; 10 bases fit TRBD2. Germline CDR1 is SNHLY and CDR2 is FYNNEI. V was pared by 7 bases and J by 4 bases, with 14 bases of the junction left unmatched. The CDR3 loop spans 17 amino acids. The CDR3: CASTPQREGPFSDTQYF. DNA for the CDR3: TGTGCCAGCACCCCCCAGCGGGAGGGCCCTTTTTCAGATACGCAGTATTTT. Drawing the rest from reference TRBV2 and TRBJ2-3, the complete variable domain is EPEVTQTPSHQVTQMGQEVILRCVPISNHLYFYWYRQILGQKVEFLVSFYNNEISEKSEIFDDQFSVERPDGSNFTLKIRSTKLEDSAMYFCASTPQREGPFSDTQYFGPGTRLTVL.

V and J are TRBV28 and TRBJ1-2; no firm D call. Germline CDR1 MDHEN, CDR2 SYDVKM. V lost 7 bases, J lost 0 bases, and 9 bases lay in between. The CDR3 loop spans 13 amino acids. CDR3 sequence (DNA): TGTGCCAGCACCGTAGACCCTAACTATGGCTACACCTTC. Translation gives CASTVDPNYGYTF.

The chain has TRBV28 and TRBJ2-1; D gene ambiguous. Germline CDR1 is MDHEN and CDR2 is SYDVKM. The CDR3 loop spans 17 amino acids. V was shortened by 2 bases and J by 5 bases, with 19 bases between the two germline ends. This CDR3 reads CASSLGSSRFLDNEQFF. The CDR3, as DNA: TGTGCCAGCAGTTTAGGGTCGTCGAGGTTTTTGGACAATGAGCAGTTCTTC.

The CDR3 DNA reads as TGTGCCAGCAGCCTCGGACTAGCGGGGGCTCAAGAGACCCAGTACTTC. Translated: CASSLGLAGAQETQYF. The rearrangement joins TRBV5-4 to TRBJ2-5; 13 nucleotides match TRBD2. Germline CDR1 is SGHNT and CDR2 is YYREEE (reference sequence). The CDR3 spans 16 residues. V gave up 4 bases and J gave up 2 bases; unmatched junction bases: 5.

The chain couples TRBV7-9 to TRBJ2-7; TRBD1 matches at 8 bases. V lost 5 bases, J lost 3 bases, and 12 bases stayed unmatched. There are 16 residues in the CDR3. The V gene's germline CDR1 is SEHNR and CDR2 FQNEAQ (reference sequence). CDR3 bases: TGTGCCAGCAGCGCGCCGTCTAGGGACAGGAGCTACGAGCAGTACTTC. Translated, it gives CASSAPSRDRSYEQYF. The whole variable domain, filled in from reference TRBV7-9 and TRBJ2-7, reads DTGVSQNPRHKITKRGQNVTFRCDPISEHNRLYWYRQTLGQGPEFLTYFQNEAQLEKSRLLSDRFSAERPKGSFSTLEIQRTEQGDSAMYLCASSAPSRDRSYEQYFGPGTRLTVT.

V is TRBV27 and J is TRBJ2-7; TRBD2 matches at 7 bases. CDR1 and CDR2 (germline): MNHEY, SMNVEV (reference sequence). After removal of 8 bases from V and 1 base from J, the junction contained 5 bases not matched to a gene. The CDR3 has 13 amino acids. This CDR3 is CASWASGSYEQYF. In DNA form, the CDR3 reads TGTGCCAGCTGGGCTAGCGGTTCCTACGAGCAGTACTTC.